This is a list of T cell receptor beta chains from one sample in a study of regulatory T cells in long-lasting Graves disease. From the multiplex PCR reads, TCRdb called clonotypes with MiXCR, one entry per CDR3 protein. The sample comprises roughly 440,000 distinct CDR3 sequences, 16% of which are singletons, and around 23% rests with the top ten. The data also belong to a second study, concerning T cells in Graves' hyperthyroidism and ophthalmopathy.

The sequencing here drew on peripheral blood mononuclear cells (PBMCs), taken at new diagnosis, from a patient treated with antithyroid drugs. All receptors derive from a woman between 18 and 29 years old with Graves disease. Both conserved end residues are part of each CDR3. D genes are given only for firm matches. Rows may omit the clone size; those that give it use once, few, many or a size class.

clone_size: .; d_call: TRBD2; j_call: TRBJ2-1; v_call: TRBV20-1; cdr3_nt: TGCAGTGCTGGCGAATCTAGCGGTTACAATGAGCAGTTCTTC; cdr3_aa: CSAGESSGYNEQFF
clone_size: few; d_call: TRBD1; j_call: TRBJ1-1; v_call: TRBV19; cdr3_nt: TGTGCCAGTAGTACCCGGGACAGGACTGAAGCTTTCTTT; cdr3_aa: CASSTRDRTEAFF
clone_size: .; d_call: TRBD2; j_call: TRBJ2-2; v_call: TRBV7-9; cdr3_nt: TGTGCCAGCAGCTCATCCGGGACTAGGGGCGCCGGGGAGCTGTTTTTT; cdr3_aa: CASSSSGTRGAGELFF
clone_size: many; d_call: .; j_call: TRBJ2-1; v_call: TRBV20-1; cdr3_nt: TGCAGTGTTTTAACCAACGCCAATGAGCAGTTCTTC; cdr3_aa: CSVLTNANEQFF
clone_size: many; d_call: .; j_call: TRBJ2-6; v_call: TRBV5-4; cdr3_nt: TGTGCCAGCAGCGTTGCAAGCTCTGGGGCCAACGTCCTGACTTTC; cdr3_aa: CASSVASSGANVLTF
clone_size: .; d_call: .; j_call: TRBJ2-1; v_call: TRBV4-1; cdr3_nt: TGCGCCAGCAGCCAAGAAGGTCTAGGGTCCCTTGAGCAGTTCTTC; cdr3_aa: CASSQEGLGSLEQFF
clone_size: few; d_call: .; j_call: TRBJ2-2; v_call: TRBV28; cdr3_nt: TGTGCCAGCAGACCCCACCTAGATAGGGCTTTGGCCGGGGAGCTGCTTTTT; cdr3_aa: CASRPHLDRALAGELLF
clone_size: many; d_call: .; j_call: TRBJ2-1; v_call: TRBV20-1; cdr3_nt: TGCAGTGCTAGAGTGGGGCAGGGGTGGTCCTACAATGAGCAGTTCTTC; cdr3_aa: CSARVGQGWSYNEQFF
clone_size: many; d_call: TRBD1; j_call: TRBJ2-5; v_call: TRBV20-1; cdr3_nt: TGCAGTGCTCTCGGAAGGGGGCAGGAGACCCAGTACTTC; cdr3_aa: CSALGRGQETQYF
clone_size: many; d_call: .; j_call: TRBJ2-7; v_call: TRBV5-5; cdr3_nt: TGTGCCAGCAGTTTGTGGGGCTACGAGCAGTACTTC; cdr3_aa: CASSLWGYEQYF
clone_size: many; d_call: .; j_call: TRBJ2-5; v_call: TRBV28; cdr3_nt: TGTGCCAGCAGTTTGGGGGGCCTAAATCTAGAGACCCAGTACTTC; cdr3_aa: CASSLGGLNLETQYF
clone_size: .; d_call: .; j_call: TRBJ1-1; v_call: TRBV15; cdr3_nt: TGTGCCACCAGCAGAGATCTGATGAACACTGAAGCTTTCTTT; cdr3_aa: CATSRDLMNTEAFF
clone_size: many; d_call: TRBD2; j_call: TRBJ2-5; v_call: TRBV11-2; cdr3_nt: TGTGCCAGCACCTCCCAGGCGACTAGCGGAGATCCCCAGTACTTC; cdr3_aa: CASTSQATSGDPQYF
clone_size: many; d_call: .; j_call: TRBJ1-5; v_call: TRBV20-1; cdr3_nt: TGCAGTGCTAGAGCTACCTTCAATCAGCCCCAGCATTTT; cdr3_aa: CSARATFNQPQHF
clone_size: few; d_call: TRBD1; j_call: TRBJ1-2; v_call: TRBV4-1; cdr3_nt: TGCGCCAGCAGCCGCGGGACAGGGGCCTCCATAAACTATGGCTACACCTTC; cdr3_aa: CASSRGTGASINYGYTF
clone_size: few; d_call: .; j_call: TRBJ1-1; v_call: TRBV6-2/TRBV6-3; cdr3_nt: TGTGCCAGCAGTTACTCCGGCATCGAGAACACTGAAGCTTTCTTT; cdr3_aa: CASSYSGIENTEAFF
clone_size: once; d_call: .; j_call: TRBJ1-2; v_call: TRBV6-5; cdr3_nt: TGTGCCAGCAGTTACTCGTACAGCTTCGCTGGCTACACCTTC; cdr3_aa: CASSYSYSFAGYTF
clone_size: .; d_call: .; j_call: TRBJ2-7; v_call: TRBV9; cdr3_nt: TGTGCCAGCAGCGTCTCCTCGGGGGCGGGAGTCTACGAGCAGTACTTC; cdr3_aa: CASSVSSGAGVYEQYF
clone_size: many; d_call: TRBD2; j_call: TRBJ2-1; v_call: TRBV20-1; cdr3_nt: TGCAGTGCTACTGAAACTAGCGGGAGTTACAATGAGCAGTTCTTC; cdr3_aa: CSATETSGSYNEQFF
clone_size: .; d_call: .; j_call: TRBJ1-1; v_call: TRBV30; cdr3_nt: TGTGCCTGGAGACCCGGGTATGAAGCTTTCTTT; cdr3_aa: CAWRPGYEAFF
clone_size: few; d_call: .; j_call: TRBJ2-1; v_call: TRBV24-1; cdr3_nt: TGTGCCACCAGTGAGACAGACAATGAGCAGTTCTTC; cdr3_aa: CATSETDNEQFF
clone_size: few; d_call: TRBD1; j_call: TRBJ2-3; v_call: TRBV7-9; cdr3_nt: TGTGCCAGCAGCACGGACAGGCCCCCTTTCTCGCAGTATTTT; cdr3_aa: CASSTDRPPFSQYF
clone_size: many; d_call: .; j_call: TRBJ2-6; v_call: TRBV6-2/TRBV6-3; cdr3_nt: TGTGCCAGCAGTTACATTGGGTCTGGGGCCAACGTCCTGACTTTC; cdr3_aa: CASSYIGSGANVLTF
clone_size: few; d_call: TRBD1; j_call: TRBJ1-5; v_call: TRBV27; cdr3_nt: TGTGCCAGCAGGCCGGACAGGGGGATTGTGAATCAGCCCCAGCATTTT; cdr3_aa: CASRPDRGIVNQPQHF
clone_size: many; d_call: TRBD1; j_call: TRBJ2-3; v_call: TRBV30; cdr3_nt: TGTGCCTGGAGCGGAGGACAGGGAACAGATACGCAGTATTTT; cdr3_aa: CAWSGGQGTDTQYF
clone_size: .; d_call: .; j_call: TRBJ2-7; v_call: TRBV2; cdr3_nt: TGTGCCAGCGAACGGATCTCCTACGAGCAGTACTTC; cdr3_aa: CASERISYEQYF
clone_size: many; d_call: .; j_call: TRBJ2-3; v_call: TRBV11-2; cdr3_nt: TGTGCCAGCAGCTTGAGCCTAGCTTTTAGGGCCGATACGCAGTATTTT; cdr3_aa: CASSLSLAFRADTQYF
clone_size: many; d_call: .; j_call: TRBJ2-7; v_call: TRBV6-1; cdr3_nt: TGTGCCAGCAGAGCGACATGGTCCGAGCAGTACTTC; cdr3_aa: CASRATWSEQYF
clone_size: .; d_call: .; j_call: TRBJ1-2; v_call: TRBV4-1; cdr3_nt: TGCGCCAGCAGCCAAGATCCGTGGCAGGGTCGGGACTATGGCTACACCTTC; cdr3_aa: CASSQDPWQGRDYGYTF
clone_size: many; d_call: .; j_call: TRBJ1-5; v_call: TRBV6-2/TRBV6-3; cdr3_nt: TGTGCCAGCAGTTCCTGGGCCTCATTGAACAATCAGCCCCAGCATTTT; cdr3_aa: CASSSWASLNNQPQHF
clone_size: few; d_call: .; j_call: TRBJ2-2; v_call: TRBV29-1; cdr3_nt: TGCAGCGTTGGTCCGGGGCTGAACACCGGGGAGCTGTTTTTT; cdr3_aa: CSVGPGLNTGELFF
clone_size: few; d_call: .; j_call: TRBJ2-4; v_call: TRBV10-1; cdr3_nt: TGCGCCAGTGAAACGGCCAAGAGATTAGCCAAAAACATTCAGTACTTC; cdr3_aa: CASETAKRLAKNIQYF
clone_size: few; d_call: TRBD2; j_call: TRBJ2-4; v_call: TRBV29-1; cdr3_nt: TGCAGCGTTGAGCGGGAGTGGGAAAACATTCAGTACTTC; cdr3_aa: CSVEREWENIQYF
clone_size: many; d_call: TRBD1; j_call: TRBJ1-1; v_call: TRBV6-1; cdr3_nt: TGTGCCAGCAGTGAAGCGGTCATTCCGGACAGGGCCACTGAAGCTTTCTTT; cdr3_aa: CASSEAVIPDRATEAFF
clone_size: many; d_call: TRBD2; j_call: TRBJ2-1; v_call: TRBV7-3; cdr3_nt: TGTGCCAGCAGCTTAGCTAGCGGGAGTCCCTACAATGAGCAGTTCTTC; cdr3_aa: CASSLASGSPYNEQFF
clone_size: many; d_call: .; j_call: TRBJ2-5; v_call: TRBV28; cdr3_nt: TGTGCCAGCAAGATGGAGGGCACCTTCCAAGAGACCCAGTACTTC; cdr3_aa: CASKMEGTFQETQYF
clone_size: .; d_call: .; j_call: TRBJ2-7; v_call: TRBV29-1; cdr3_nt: TGCAGCGTTGAAGGGGTGACCGCAGAGCAGTACTTC; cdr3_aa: CSVEGVTAEQYF
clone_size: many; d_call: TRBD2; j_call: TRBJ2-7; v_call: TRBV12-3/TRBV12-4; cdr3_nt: TGTGCCAGCAGTACCCTAGCGGGGGCTCCCTACGAGCAGTACTTC; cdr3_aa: CASSTLAGAPYEQYF
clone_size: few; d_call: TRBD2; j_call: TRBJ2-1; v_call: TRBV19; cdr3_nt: TGTGCCAGTGGGACTAGCGGGAGGATAAATGAGCAGTTCTTC; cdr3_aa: CASGTSGRINEQFF
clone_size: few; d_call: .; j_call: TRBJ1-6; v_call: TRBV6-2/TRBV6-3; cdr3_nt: TGTGCCAGCAGTGAAGTCATTAGGGGAAGCTCCTATAATTCACCCCTCCACTTT; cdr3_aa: CASSEVIRGSSYNSPLHF
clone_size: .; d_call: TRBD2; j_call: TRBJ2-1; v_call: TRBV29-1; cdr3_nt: TGCGCGGGCGGGGGGAGGTTAATCGGTGAGCAGTTCTTC; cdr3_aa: CAGGGRLIGEQFF
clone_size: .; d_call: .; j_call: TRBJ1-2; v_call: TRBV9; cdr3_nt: TGTGCCAGCTCGGACATGGTGTTGCGGGGCTACACCTTC; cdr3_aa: CASSDMVLRGYTF
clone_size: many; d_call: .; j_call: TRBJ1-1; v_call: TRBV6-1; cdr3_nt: TGTGCCAGCGGGGAATTGGGGGCGAACACTGAAGCTTTCTTT; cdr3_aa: CASGELGANTEAFF
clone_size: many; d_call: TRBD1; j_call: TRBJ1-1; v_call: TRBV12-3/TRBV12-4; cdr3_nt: TGTGCCAGCACATCGGGACAGCTGAACACTGAAGCTTTCTTT; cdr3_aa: CASTSGQLNTEAFF
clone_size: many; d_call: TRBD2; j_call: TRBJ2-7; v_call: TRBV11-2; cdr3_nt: TGTGCCAGCAGCTTAGGCGCCAGAGCGGGGGAGCAGTACTTC; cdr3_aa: CASSLGARAGEQYF